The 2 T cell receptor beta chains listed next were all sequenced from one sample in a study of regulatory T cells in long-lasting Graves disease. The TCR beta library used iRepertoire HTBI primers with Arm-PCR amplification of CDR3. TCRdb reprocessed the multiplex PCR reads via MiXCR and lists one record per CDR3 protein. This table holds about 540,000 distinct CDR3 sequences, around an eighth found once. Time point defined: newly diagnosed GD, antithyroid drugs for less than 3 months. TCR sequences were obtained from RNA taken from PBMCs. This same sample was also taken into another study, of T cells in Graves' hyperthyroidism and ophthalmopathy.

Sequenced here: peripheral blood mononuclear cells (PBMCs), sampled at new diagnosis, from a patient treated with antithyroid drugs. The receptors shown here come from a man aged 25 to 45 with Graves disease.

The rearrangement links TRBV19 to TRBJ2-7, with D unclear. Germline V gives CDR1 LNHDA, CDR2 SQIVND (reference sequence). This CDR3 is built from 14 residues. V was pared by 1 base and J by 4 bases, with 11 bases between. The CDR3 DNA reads TGTGCCAGTAGTATAGGTGGTTATCGTTACGAGCAGTACTTC. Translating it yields CASSIGGYRYEQYF.

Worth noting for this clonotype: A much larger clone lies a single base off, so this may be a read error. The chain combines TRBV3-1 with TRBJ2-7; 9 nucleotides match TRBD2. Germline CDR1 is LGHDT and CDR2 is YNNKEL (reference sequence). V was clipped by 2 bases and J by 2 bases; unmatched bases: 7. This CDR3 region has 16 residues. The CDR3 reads CASSQTSGPPPYEQYF. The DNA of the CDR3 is TGTGCCAGCAGCCAAACTAGCGGGCCCCCCCCCTACGAGCAGTACTTC.